A selection of T cell receptor beta chains follows, all from one sample in a study of CD8 T cells in Susac syndrome. TCRdb called the immunoSEQ multiplex PCR reads again in MiXCR, with one record for every CDR3 protein. The data show just over 150,000 distinct CDR3 sequences, over 95% seen once. The sequenced sample consisted of CD8+ T cells from PBMCs. The receptors were gathered from a human donor with multiple sclerosis. Each CDR3 is given with its conserved first and last residue. The D gene is left open where the match is weak. Clone size is stated in some rows and not others, as once, few, many or a class when expanded.

D: TRBD1; J: TRBJ1-5; V: TRBV27; size: NA; CDR3: CASSLRIQGADQPQHF; DNA: TGTGCCAGCAGTTTACGGATACAGGGGGCCGATCAGCCCCAGCATTTT
D: NA; J: TRBJ1-1; V: TRBV20-1; size: NA; CDR3: CSAGWDGF; DNA: TGCAGTGCTGGCTGGGACGGCTTT
D: NA; J: TRBJ2-3; V: TRBV20-1; size: NA; CDR3: CSARDLSPGIRGDTQYF; DNA: TGCAGTGCTAGAGATCTCTCCCCAGGGATCCGTGGAGATACGCAGTATTTT
D: TRBD1; J: TRBJ2-6; V: TRBV5-4; size: NA; CDR3: CASSLAGGRASGSGANVLTF; DNA: TGTGCCAGCAGCTTGGCAGGGGGCAGGGCCAGTGGGTCTGGGGCCAACGTCCTGACTTTC
D: TRBD1; J: TRBJ2-1; V: TRBV5-1; size: NA; CDR3: CASSHETGMNEQFF; DNA: TGCGCCAGCAGCCATGAGACAGGGATGAATGAGCAGTTCTTC
D: NA; J: TRBJ1-1; V: TRBV29-1; size: once; CDR3: CSATLLSMNTEAFF; DNA: TGCAGCGCAACCCTGCTAAGCATGAACACTGAAGCTTTCTTT
D: NA; J: TRBJ1-6; V: TRBV3-1; size: NA; CDR3: CASSQENPSPLHF; DNA: TGTGCCAGCAGCCAAGAAAACCCTTCACCCCTCCACTTT
D: NA; J: TRBJ2-5; V: TRBV7-3; size: NA; CDR3: CASSQLGGEAQETQYF; DNA: TGTGCCAGCAGCCAACTTGGGGGCGAAGCCCAAGAGACCCAGTACTTC
D: NA; J: TRBJ1-1; V: TRBV20-1; size: once; CDR3: CSTTYMNTEAFF; DNA: TGCAGTACAACGTACATGAACACTGAAGCTTTCTTT
D: NA; J: TRBJ1-2; V: TRBV20-1; size: NA; CDR3: CSASEIRLGYTF; DNA: TGCAGTGCTAGCGAGATTAGACTGGGGTACACCTTC
D: NA; J: TRBJ2-2; V: TRBV4-2; size: NA; CDR3: CASSQARELFF; DNA: TGTGCCAGCAGCCAAGCCCGGGAGCTGTTTTTT
D: TRBD1; J: TRBJ1-5; V: TRBV20-1; size: NA; CDR3: CSAREWGQGHQPQHF; DNA: TGCAGTGCTAGAGAGTGGGGACAGGGCCATCAGCCCCAGCATTTT
D: NA; J: TRBJ2-7; V: TRBV30; size: NA; CDR3: CAWSATSYEQYF; DNA: TGTGCCTGGAGTGCCACCTCCTACGAGCAGTACTTC
D: NA; J: TRBJ2-7; V: TRBV20-1; size: NA; CDR3: CSALTPEGSYEQYF; DNA: TGCAGTGCATTGACACCGGAGGGTTCCTACGAGCAGTACTTC
D: NA; J: TRBJ1-1; V: TRBV7-9; size: NA; CDR3: CASSLAAANTEAFF; DNA: TGTGCCAGCAGCTTAGCGGCCGCGAACACTGAAGCTTTCTTT
D: NA; J: TRBJ2-7; V: TRBV27; size: NA; CDR3: CASSFTQGYEQYF; DNA: TGTGCCAGCAGTTTCACTCAGGGCTACGAGCAGTACTTC
D: NA; J: TRBJ1-2; V: TRBV27; size: NA; CDR3: CASSLYTNPEDGYTF; DNA: TGTGCCAGCAGTTTATATACGAATCCTGAGGATGGCTACACCTTC
D: NA; J: TRBJ2-3; V: TRBV25-1; size: NA; CDR3: CASSEYERARDTQYF; DNA: TGTGCCAGCAGTGAATATGAGCGGGCGAGGGATACGCAGTATTTT
D: NA; J: TRBJ2-5; V: TRBV30; size: NA; CDR3: CAWDPGPRGETQYF; DNA: TGTGCCTGGGATCCGGGACCCCGGGGAGAGACCCAGTACTTC
D: TRBD1; J: TRBJ1-1; V: TRBV3-1; size: NA; CDR3: CATGTAMNTEAFF; DNA: TGTGCCACCGGGACAGCCATGAACACTGAAGCTTTCTTT
D: TRBD1; J: TRBJ1-2; V: TRBV30; size: NA; CDR3: CAWRPTGGDGYTF; DNA: TGTGCCTGGAGACCGACAGGGGGGGATGGCTACACCTTC
D: NA; J: TRBJ1-1; V: TRBV19; size: NA; CDR3: CASSIASGNTEAFF; DNA: TGTGCCAGTAGTATAGCCAGCGGAAACACTGAAGCTTTCTTT
D: NA; J: TRBJ1-5; V: TRBV3-1; size: NA; CDR3: CASSQGGINQPQHF; DNA: TGTGCCAGCAGCCAGGGGGGGATCAATCAGCCCCAGCATTTT
D: TRBD1; J: TRBJ2-3; V: TRBV20-1; size: NA; CDR3: CSASTLGQVYTDTQYF; DNA: TGCAGTGCTAGCACGTTGGGACAGGTATACACAGATACGCAGTATTTT
D: NA; J: TRBJ1-5; V: TRBV20-1; size: NA; CDR3: CSGRIKQHF; DNA: TGCAGTGGACGGATAAAACAGCATTTT
D: TRBD1; J: TRBJ1-6; V: TRBV24-1; size: once; CDR3: CATSATRDSNSPLHF; DNA: TGTGCCACCAGTGCCACCCGGGACAGTAATTCACCCCTCCACTTT
D: NA; J: TRBJ1-1; V: TRBV29-1; size: once; CDR3: CSVGGDPDRLNTEAFF; DNA: TGCAGCGTTGGGGGGGATCCCGACAGATTAAACACTGAAGCTTTCTTT
D: NA; J: TRBJ1-4; V: TRBV6-5; size: NA; CDR3: CASSSRTSRPNEKLFF; DNA: TGTGCCAGCAGTTCCCGCACCTCCAGGCCTAATGAAAAACTGTTTTTT
D: NA; J: TRBJ1-1; V: TRBV9; size: NA; CDR3: CASGGRETEAFF; DNA: TGTGCCAGTGGGGGACGGGAAACTGAAGCTTTCTTT
D: NA; J: TRBJ1-1; V: TRBV10-3; size: NA; CDR3: CAISGGAEAFF; DNA: TGTGCCATCAGTGGAGGGGCTGAAGCTTTCTTT
D: TRBD1; J: TRBJ1-3; V: TRBV30; size: NA; CDR3: CAWSTGDLGNTIYF; DNA: TGTGCCTGGTCTACAGGGGATCTTGGAAACACCATATATTTT
D: TRBD1; J: TRBJ2-1; V: TRBV29-1; size: NA; CDR3: CSESGQGEHYNEQFF; DNA: TGCAGCGAATCCGGGCAGGGGGAGCACTACAATGAGCAGTTCTTC
D: NA; J: TRBJ1-1; V: TRBV30; size: NA; CDR3: CAWNLGAGNTEAFF; DNA: TGTGCCTGGAACCTTGGGGCAGGGAATACTGAAGCTTTCTTT
D: NA; J: TRBJ2-5; V: TRBV12-3/TRBV12-4; size: NA; CDR3: CASIGLTPVQYF; DNA: TGTGCCAGCATCGGCCTAACCCCCGTCCAGTACTTC
D: TRBD1; J: TRBJ2-5; V: TRBV9; size: NA; CDR3: CASSDPGQGAQETQYF; DNA: TGTGCCAGCAGCGATCCGGGACAGGGGGCGCAAGAGACCCAGTACTTC
D: NA; J: TRBJ1-5; V: TRBV27; size: NA; CDR3: CASSLGGYSNQPQHF; DNA: TGTGCCAGCAGTTTAGGAGGGTATAGCAATCAGCCCCAGCATTTT
D: NA; J: TRBJ1-5; V: TRBV23-1; size: NA; CDR3: CASSRTWIRPQHF; DNA: TGCGCCAGCAGTCGCACATGGATAAGGCCCCAGCATTTT
D: NA; J: TRBJ2-1; V: TRBV9; size: NA; CDR3: CASSTDRDPYNEQFF; DNA: TGTGCCAGCAGCACCGACCGCGACCCCTACAATGAGCAGTTCTTC
D: TRBD1; J: TRBJ1-2; V: TRBV20-1; size: NA; CDR3: CSAQTLDGSRGYGYTF; DNA: TGCAGTGCTCAAACCCTTGACGGCTCCAGGGGGTATGGCTACACCTTC
D: NA; J: TRBJ2-3; V: TRBV4-2; size: NA; CDR3: CASSQKKTDTQYF; DNA: TGTGCCAGCAGCCAAAAGAAGACAGATACGCAGTATTTT
D: NA; J: TRBJ2-1; V: TRBV7-2; size: NA; CDR3: CASSFGGGPYNEQFF; DNA: TGTGCCAGCAGCTTCGGCGGGGGCCCCTACAATGAGCAGTTCTTC
D: TRBD1; J: TRBJ2-7; V: TRBV20-1; size: NA; CDR3: CSATNRDSSYEQYF; DNA: TGCAGTGCTACGAACCGGGACAGCTCCTACGAGCAGTACTTC